Listed below are T cell receptor beta chains from one sample, sequenced in a study of Ad26.COV2.S vaccination and SARS-CoV-2 variants. The protocol was immunoSEQ multiplex PCR, while the TCRdb copy is restricted to in-frame clones and leaves out a portion. The sample contains roughly 300,000 clones, around nine tenths of which appear only once. The starting material was peripheral blood, obtained in a trial of Ad26.COV2.S vaccine versus placebo. All receptors derive from a person aged 18-60 years who received the Ad26.COV2.S COVID-19 vaccine or a placebo. CDR3s include the opening cysteine and the closing phenylalanine or tryptophan. The order of the fields is J gene, V gene, D gene, clone size, CDR3 DNA, CDR3 protein. The D gene is left open where the match is weak. Clone size is stated in some rows and not others, as once, few, many or a class when expanded.

TRBJ1-3,TRBV7-9,.,.,TGTGCCAGCGGGGGGACAAGGATCACCCGAATTTCTGGAAACACCATATATTTT,CASGGTRITRISGNTIYF
TRBJ1-1,TRBV24-1,.,once,TGTGCCACCAGTTGGCGGACAGTTTTTAGGCGAAAGGGACACACTGAAGCTTTCTTT,CATSWRTVFRRKGHTEAFF
TRBJ1-1,TRBV29-1,.,few,TGCAGCGTTGAGGGACGTCCTGAAGCTTTCTTT,CSVEGRPEAFF
TRBJ1-6,TRBV13,.,.,TGTGCCAGCAGCGAACCGGGGACACCCCTCCACTTT,CASSEPGTPLHF
TRBJ1-5,TRBV5-6,.,.,TGTGCCAGCAGCTTGTGGCAAAGCAATCAGCCCCAGCATTTT,CASSLWQSNQPQHF
TRBJ2-2,TRBV6-4,.,.,TGTGCCAGCAGTGGTTCCACCGGGGAGCTGTTTTTT,CASSGSTGELFF
TRBJ2-2,TRBV9,.,.,TGTGCCAGCAGCGTTAGCCCCCGATCGGGGATCACCGGGGAGCTGTTTTTT,CASSVSPRSGITGELFF
TRBJ2-5,TRBV30,.,.,TGTGCCTGGAGTAGGGGGGTCTTGGGCGTGACCCAGTACTTC,CAWSRGVLGVTQYF
TRBJ2-1,TRBV7-2,TRBD2,.,TGTGCCAGCAGCTTAGACCCGGGGGGCAATGAGCAGTTCTTC,CASSLDPGGNEQFF
TRBJ2-5,TRBV30,TRBD1,.,TGTGCCTGGCGGGGCAGGGGGCGTGAGACCCAGTACTTC,CAWRGRGRETQYF
TRBJ1-6,TRBV13,.,many,TGTGCCAGCAGCTCCCAAGAGGGAGGGGGTAATAATTCACCCCTCCACTTT,CASSSQEGGGNNSPLHF
TRBJ1-2,TRBV29-1,.,.,TGCAGCGTTGCCAGGGATGACTATGGCTACACCTTC,CSVARDDYGYTF
TRBJ2-7,TRBV7-9,.,.,TGTGCCAGCAGCTTGGACCGGGACAACTCCTACGAGCAGTACTTC,CASSLDRDNSYEQYF
TRBJ1-5,TRBV19,.,.,TGTGCCAGTAGTATTCAGGGGAACGGGGAACAGCCCCAGCATTTT,CASSIQGNGEQPQHF
TRBJ2-3,TRBV19,.,.,TGTGCCAGTAGGAACACAGATACGCAGTATTTT,CASRNTDTQYF
TRBJ1-4,TRBV12-3/TRBV12-4,.,.,TGTGCCAGCAGTTTAGTGGGCGAAAAACTGTTTTTT,CASSLVGEKLFF
TRBJ1-4,TRBV7-6,.,once,TGTGCCAGCAGCTCTACAGACCCCTGGAGGGGAGAAAAACTGTTTTTT,CASSSTDPWRGEKLFF
TRBJ1-3,TRBV12-3/TRBV12-4,.,.,TGTGCCAGCAGTCCACCTCGGAACACCATATATTTT,CASSPPRNTIYF
TRBJ2-1,TRBV28,.,.,TGTGCCAGCTCTAGCTCCAGCTTATACAATGAGCAGTTCTTC,CASSSSSLYNEQFF
TRBJ2-7,TRBV19,.,.,TGTGCCAGTAGCGTACGCCGTATATCCCCCCAGGATCGCTACGAGCAGTACTTC,CASSVRRISPQDRYEQYF
TRBJ2-1,TRBV7-3,TRBD2,.,TGTGCCAGCAGCTTAGTTTGGACTAGCAACAATGAGCAGTTCTTC,CASSLVWTSNNEQFF
TRBJ1-1,TRBV28,.,.,TGTGCCAGCAGTTTTTCAGACACAACCATGAACACTGAAGCTTTCTTT,CASSFSDTTMNTEAFF
TRBJ1-5,TRBV28,.,once,TGTGCCAGCAGTTTTGGGTTAGGGTGGAGCAATCAGCCCCAGCATTTT,CASSFGLGWSNQPQHF
TRBJ2-5,TRBV29-1,.,.,TGCAGCGTTGAAGCCAGTAGTGGAGCCCAGTACTTC,CSVEASSGAQYF
TRBJ1-1,TRBV12-3/TRBV12-4,.,.,TGTGCCAGCAGTTTTGGAACGAACACTGAAGCTTTCTTT,CASSFGTNTEAFF
TRBJ1-2,TRBV7-2,.,once,TGTGCCAGCAGCTTAGATGGGTCAGGGAACTATGGCTACACCTTC,CASSLDGSGNYGYTF
TRBJ1-2,TRBV30,.,.,TGTGCCTGGAGTGTACGGCTTGGCCAGCACAACTATGGCTACACCTTC,CAWSVRLGQHNYGYTF
TRBJ1-6,TRBV2,.,.,TGTGCCAGCAGAACCAGGGAGCGATCACCCCTCCACTTT,CASRTRERSPLHF
TRBJ2-4,TRBV20-1,TRBD2,.,TGCAGTGCTAGTAGTAGCGGGAGGAACATTCAGTACTTC,CSASSSGRNIQYF
TRBJ1-2,TRBV14,.,once,TGTGCCAGCAGCCAAGACTCGGAGAGTGGGCCCTATGGCTACACCTTC,CASSQDSESGPYGYTF
TRBJ1-1,TRBV19,.,.,TGTGCCAGTAAAGTTGGGGCCGGGCGCACTGAAGCTTTCTTT,CASKVGAGRTEAFF
TRBJ2-7,TRBV7-9,.,.,TGTGCCAGCAGCGGCCCGGCGGGCTACGAGCAGTACTTC,CASSGPAGYEQYF
TRBJ2-1,TRBV29-1,.,.,TGCAGCGTTGGAGATGGACTCCTCTTATCCTACAATGAGCAGTTCTTC,CSVGDGLLLSYNEQFF
TRBJ2-1,TRBV9,.,.,TGTGCCAGCAGCCCGGGTGGTGAGCAGTTCTTC,CASSPGGEQFF
TRBJ1-1,TRBV18,.,.,TGTGCCAGCTCAGAGGGCCTGAACACTGAAGCTTTCTTT,CASSEGLNTEAFF
TRBJ1-1,TRBV5-1,TRBD1,.,TGCGCCAGCAGCGAGGACAGGGGATCTGAAGCTTTCTTT,CASSEDRGSEAFF
TRBJ2-7,TRBV2,.,.,TGTGCCAGCAGTGAGCCCCCAGGAACCTACGAGCAGTACTTC,CASSEPPGTYEQYF
TRBJ2-7,TRBV2,.,.,TGTGCCAGCAACCGGGACTCCCTCTACGAGCAGTACTTC,CASNRDSLYEQYF
TRBJ1-1,TRBV19,TRBD1,.,TGTGCCAGTAGGGGACAGGGAATGAACACTGAAGCTTTCTTT,CASRGQGMNTEAFF
TRBJ1-2,TRBV7-9,.,.,TGTGCCAGCAGCTTAGATTCAGGCCTCGGCGGCTACACCTTC,CASSLDSGLGGYTF
TRBJ2-7,TRBV7-9,.,.,TGTGCCAGCAGCTGGCCGGGCCCCATTGGTCCCGAGCAGTACTTC,CASSWPGPIGPEQYF
TRBJ2-5,TRBV10-3,TRBD1,.,TGTGCCATCAGTGAGAACAGGGGCGAGACCCAGTACTTC,CAISENRGETQYF
TRBJ1-3,TRBV28,.,.,TGTGCCAGCAGTTTGCCAGGGGTACTTAGGTCTGGAAACACCATATATTTT,CASSLPGVLRSGNTIYF
TRBJ2-1,TRBV6-2/TRBV6-3,.,.,TGTGCCAGCAGTTCGGAGGACAATGAGCAGTTCTTC,CASSSEDNEQFF
TRBJ2-5,TRBV15,.,.,TGTGCCACCAGCAGAGAGGGCGGCAGTAGGGCAGGGCTACTGAAAGAGACCCAGTACTTC,CATSREGGSRAGLLKETQYF
TRBJ2-3,TRBV29-1,.,.,TGCAGCGTTGCGGCGGCCTCTAATGGAGTATCGCAGTATTTT,CSVAAASNGVSQYF
TRBJ1-2,TRBV9,.,once,TGTGCCAGCAGCTCAAGACAGGGCTACACCTTC,CASSSRQGYTF
TRBJ1-5,TRBV6-4,TRBD1,.,TGTGCCAGCAGTGACTCCCCGGGACAGGGGACGGATAGCAATCAGCCCCAGCATTTT,CASSDSPGQGTDSNQPQHF
TRBJ2-4,TRBV6-4,.,.,TGTGCCAGCATAGGACGGATAGCCAAAAACATTCAGTACTTC,CASIGRIAKNIQYF
TRBJ1-3,TRBV2,TRBD1,.,TGTGCCAGCAGGCCCGGGACAGGGGACTCTGGAAACACCATATATTTT,CASRPGTGDSGNTIYF
TRBJ2-5,TRBV15,.,.,TGTGCCACCAGCAGCCTTTCCGTAGAGACCCAGTACTTC,CATSSLSVETQYF
TRBJ2-3,TRBV9,.,.,TGTGCCAGCAGCGTCCGAATGGCTACCGCAGATACGCAGTATTTT,CASSVRMATADTQYF
TRBJ2-2,TRBV6-5,.,.,TGTGCCAGCAGTTACCAACTAGGCGCCGGGGAGCTGTTTTTT,CASSYQLGAGELFF
TRBJ1-3,TRBV20-1,.,once,TGCAGTGGTAGGGACACCATATATTTT,CSGRDTIYF
TRBJ2-1,TRBV6-2/TRBV6-3,TRBD2,once,TGTGCCAGCAGTTACGAGGGACTAGCGGGCTTTATCAATGAGCAGTTCTTC,CASSYEGLAGFINEQFF
TRBJ1-2,TRBV28,.,.,TGTGCCACCTCGACAGGCGACTATGGCTACACCTTC,CATSTGDYGYTF
TRBJ1-2,TRBV4-1,.,.,TGCGCCAGCAGCCTGATACAGGGCTCGGGCTATGGCTACACCTTC,CASSLIQGSGYGYTF
TRBJ2-1,TRBV7-8,TRBD2,.,TGTGCCAGCAGCTTAGCGCTTGCGGGAGAGCTAAACAATGAGCAGTTCTTC,CASSLALAGELNNEQFF
TRBJ2-3,TRBV6-6,.,.,TGTGCCAGTACAATGTTGGACGGAACAGATACGCAGTATTTT,CASTMLDGTDTQYF
TRBJ2-3,TRBV19,TRBD2,few,TGTGCCAGCCTGATGACTAGCAGCCCCACAGATACGCAGTATTTT,CASLMTSSPTDTQYF